Listed here is a single T cell receptor beta chain. In the original workflow: Cell counts per sample came from amplifying reference gene primers. TCRdb keeps only in-frame clones here, not all; method: immunoSEQ multiplex PCR. The D gene and trimming were derived from the DNA, and the V and J assignments and clone size from that table. The profile shows about 68,000 clones, more than 80% of them singletons. This entry belongs to a study of blood T cell repertoires in COVID-19. Study as a whole: Sites in the United States, Italy and Spain provided acute and convalescent COVID-19 samples. In each case, the material was cDNA or gDNA derived from T cells, B-cell-depleted T cells, or PBMCs.

With 5 bases clipped from V and 4 bases from J, the junction kept 11 bases outside the gene matches. Germline loops: CDR1 MNHEY, CDR2 SVGEGT. The CDR3 sequence is 17 residues long. The clonotype comes from a man aged 25-45 years with acute or convalescent COVID-19. Sequencing was done on a sample of peripheral blood. The rearrangement joins TRBV6-2 or TRBV6-3 to TRBJ1-1, with TRBD1 matching 12 bases. The CDR3 is CASSNRDRGRVGTEAFF. Written as DNA, the CDR3 is TGTGCCAGCAGTAACCGGGACAGGGGGCGCGTCGGCACTGAAGCTTTCTTT.